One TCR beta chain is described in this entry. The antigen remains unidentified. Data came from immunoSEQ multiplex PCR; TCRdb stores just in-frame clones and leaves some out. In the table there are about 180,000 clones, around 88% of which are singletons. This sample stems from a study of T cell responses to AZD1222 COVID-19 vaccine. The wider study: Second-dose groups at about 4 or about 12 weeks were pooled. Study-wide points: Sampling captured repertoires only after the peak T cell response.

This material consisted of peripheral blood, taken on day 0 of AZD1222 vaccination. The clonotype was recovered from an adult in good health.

The CDR3 is CASSLAGAQLSTDTQYF. The CDR3 DNA follows: TGTGCCAGCAGCCTAGCGGGGGCCCAGTTAAGCACAGATACGCAGTATTTT. The chain uses TRBV14 and TRBJ2-3, with 9 bases aligning to TRBD2. V shed 4 bases, J shed 0 bases, and the junction held 8 bases outside the gene matches. CDR1 is SGHDN and CDR2 is FVKESK in the germline V gene. The CDR3 spans 17 residues.